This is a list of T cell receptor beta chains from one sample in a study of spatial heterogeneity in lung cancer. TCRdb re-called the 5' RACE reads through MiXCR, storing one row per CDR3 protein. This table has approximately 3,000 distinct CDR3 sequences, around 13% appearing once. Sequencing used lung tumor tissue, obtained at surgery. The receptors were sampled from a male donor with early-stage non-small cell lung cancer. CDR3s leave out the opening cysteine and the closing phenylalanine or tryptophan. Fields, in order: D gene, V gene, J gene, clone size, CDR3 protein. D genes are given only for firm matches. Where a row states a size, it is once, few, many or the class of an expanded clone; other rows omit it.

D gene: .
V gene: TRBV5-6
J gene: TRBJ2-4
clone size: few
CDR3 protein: ASSVDLENIQY

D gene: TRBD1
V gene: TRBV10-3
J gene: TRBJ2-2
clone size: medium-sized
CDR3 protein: AIRTGTGGDTGELF

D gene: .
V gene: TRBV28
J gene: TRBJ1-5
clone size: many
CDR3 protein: ASSSYREGQPQH

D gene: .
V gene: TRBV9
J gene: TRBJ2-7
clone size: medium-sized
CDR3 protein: ASSRSDTYYEQY

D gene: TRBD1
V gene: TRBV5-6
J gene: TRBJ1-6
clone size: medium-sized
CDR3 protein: ASSLGGTGDSPLH

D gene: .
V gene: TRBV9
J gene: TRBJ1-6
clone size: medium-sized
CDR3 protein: ASSVGVSSYNSPLH

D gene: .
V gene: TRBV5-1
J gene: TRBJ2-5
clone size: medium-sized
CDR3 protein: ASSLGAPWKETQY

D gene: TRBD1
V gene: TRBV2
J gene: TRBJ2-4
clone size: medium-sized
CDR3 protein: ASRLRTGAKNIQY

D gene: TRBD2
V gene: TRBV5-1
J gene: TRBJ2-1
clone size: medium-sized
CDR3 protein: ASSWGLAGELYNEQF

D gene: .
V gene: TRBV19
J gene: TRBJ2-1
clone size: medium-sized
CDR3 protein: ASSPLDVSYNEQF

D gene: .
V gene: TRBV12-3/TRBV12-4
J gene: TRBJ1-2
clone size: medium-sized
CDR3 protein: ASSLGRIYGYT

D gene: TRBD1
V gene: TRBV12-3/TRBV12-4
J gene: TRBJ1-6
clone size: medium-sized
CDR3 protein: ASSFGQGNSPLH

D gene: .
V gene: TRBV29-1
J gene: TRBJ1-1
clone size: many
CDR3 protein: SGGTLGGTEAF

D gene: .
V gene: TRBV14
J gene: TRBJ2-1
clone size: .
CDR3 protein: ASSLVGLPLGEQF

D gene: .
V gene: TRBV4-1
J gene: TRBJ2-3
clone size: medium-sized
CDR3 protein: ASSQQTSTDTQY

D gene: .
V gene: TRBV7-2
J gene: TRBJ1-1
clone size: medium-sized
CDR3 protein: ASSLVQGGTEAF

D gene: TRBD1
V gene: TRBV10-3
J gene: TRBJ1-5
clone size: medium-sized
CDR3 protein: AISEPGTGGNQPQH

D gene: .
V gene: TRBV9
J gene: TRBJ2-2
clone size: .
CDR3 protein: ASSVEARTGELF

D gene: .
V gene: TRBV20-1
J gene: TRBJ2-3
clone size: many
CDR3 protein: SARDPAPGLLTDTHY

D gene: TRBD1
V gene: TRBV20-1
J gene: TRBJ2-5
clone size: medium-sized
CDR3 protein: SAPTGGWETQY

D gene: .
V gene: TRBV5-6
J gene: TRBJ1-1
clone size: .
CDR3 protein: ASSLGSVGTEAF

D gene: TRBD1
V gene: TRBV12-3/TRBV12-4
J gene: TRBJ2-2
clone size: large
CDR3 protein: ASRKLKGQSNTGELF

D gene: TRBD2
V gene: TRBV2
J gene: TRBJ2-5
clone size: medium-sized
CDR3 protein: ASTGGGETQY

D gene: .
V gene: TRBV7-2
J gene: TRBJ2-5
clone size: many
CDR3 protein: ASRLGHNVETQY

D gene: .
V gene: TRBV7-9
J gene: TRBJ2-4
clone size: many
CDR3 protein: ASSSWALDGNIQY

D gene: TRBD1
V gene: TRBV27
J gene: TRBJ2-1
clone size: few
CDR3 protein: ASSFMAAGGHEQF